This TCR beta chain was captured in a study of blood T cell repertoires in COVID-19. Study in general: COVID-19 samples, acute and convalescent, were from the United States, Italy and Spain.

In the original workflow: Nucleated cell number was recorded as an estimate derived from reference gene primer amplification. The method was immunoSEQ multiplex PCR; TCRdb's version includes in-frame clones alone and lacks a portion of them. The V and J calls and clone size were taken over from that table, and D and trimming were inferred from the DNA. The sample has under 200,000 clones, under 90% seen once. CDR3 size: 15 residues. The V gene's germline CDR1 is SGHTS and CDR2 YDEGEE. The V end lost 2 bases, the J end lost 3 bases, and 12 bases lay between the germline ends. Recovery among Cohort 3 donors was established by two negative PCRs, clearance, or symptom resolution.

Source material: PBMCs or T cells enriched from blood (not recorded which). The TCR comes from a woman aged 45-60 years who had recovered from COVID-19. This sequence joins TRBV5-8 and TRBJ1-5, with D hard to call. The CDR3 is CASSLQGGINQPQHF. CDR3 in DNA: TGTGCCAGCAGCTTACAAGGAGGGATCAATCAGCCCCAGCATTTT.